The 24 T cell receptor beta chains below all came from one sample that was sequenced in a study of T cells in Graves' hyperthyroidism and ophthalmopathy (dated by TCRdb to the late 2010s). Receptor libraries were prepared by multiplex PCR. Reads for this sample came from an Illumina HiSeq 2000. The TCR beta CDR3 regions were amplified from the RNA transcripts. A first-round RT-PCR of the TCR CDR3 used the HTBI primer set with the Qiagen OneStep RT-PCR kit. The public reads were reprocessed in TCRdb via fastp at Q25 and MiXCR, keeping in-frame beta chains. Merged by CDR3 protein, the rows form single entries marked with the most common genes and DNA. This sample gives 450,000 to 700,000 distinct CDR3 sequences in total; about 43% of them show up just once. Roughly 19% of the sample is in the top ten clones. The material sequenced was peripheral blood or thyroid tissue (not recorded which). Receptors were obtained from an adult woman with Graves' disease, either hyperthyroidism or ophthalmopathy (not recorded which).

The V and J genes are TRBV15 and TRBJ1-2; 10 bases fit TRBD1. Germline CDR1 is LNHNV and CDR2 is YYDKDF (reference sequence). V dropped 1 base and J dropped 10; count of bases not matched to a gene: 6. The CDR3 is made up of 14 amino acids. CDR3: CATSRAGQGGIYTF. In nucleotides, the CDR3 is TGTGCCACCAGCAGAGCAGGACAGGGGGGGATCTACACCTTC.

The chain couples TRBV7-6 to TRBJ1-1; D gene ambiguous. CDR3 length: 15 amino acids. V lost 4 bases to trimming and J lost 1 base, with 13 bases between them. From germline, CDR1 is SGHVS and CDR2 FNYEAQ. CDR3 DNA sequence: TGTGCCAGCAGCTCGAGGACTAGCGGGAACACTGAAGCTTTCTTT. Its translation: CASSSRTSGNTEAFF.

This clonotype has a handful of counts. This sequence joins TRBV28 and TRBJ2-2, with TRBD1 matching over 12 bases. Looked up from germline, CDR1 is MDHEN and CDR2 is SYDVKM. With 5 bases clipped from V and 10 bases from J, the junction kept 8 bases outside the gene matches. The CDR3 covers 15 residues. CDR3 loop: CASSPGQGAQMELFF. CDR3 DNA: TGTGCCAGCAGTCCGGGACAGGGGGCGCAGATGGAGCTGTTTTTT.

The genes are TRBV2 and TRBJ2-7; 12 bases match TRBD2. The CDR3 length is 14 residues. V lost 8 bases, J lost 4 bases, and 6 bases stayed unmatched. CDR1 and CDR2 (germline): SNHLY, FYNNEI. CDR3 sequence: CASSLAGGQYEQYF. CDR3 DNA sequence: TGTGCCAGCTCACTAGCGGGAGGCCAGTACGAGCAGTACTTC.

The gene calls are TRBV7-9 and TRBJ2-5, with D tentatively TRBD1 or TRBD2 (5 bases each). The CDR3 runs 13 residues. Germline CDR1 SEHNR, CDR2 FQNEAQ (reference sequence). The ends were cut back, 4 bases at V and 2 bases at J, with 8 bases in the middle. This CDR3 reads CASSSWGQETQYF. The CDR3 coding sequence is TGTGCCAGCAGCTCTTGGGGGCAAGAGACCCAGTACTTC.

This chain connects TRBV5-6 to TRBJ2-5; 12 nucleotides align to TRBD2. The CDR3 sequence is 14 residues long. CDR1 and CDR2 from the germline V gene are SGHDT and YYEEEE. The J segment lost 3 bases and the V segment lost 8 bases, leaving 5 bases of the junction unmatched. The CDR3 sequence: CASTASGGEETQYF. CDR3 bases: TGTGCCAGTACCGCTAGCGGGGGGGAAGAGACCCAGTACTTC.

This clonotype was detected many times. The chain combines TRBV2 with TRBJ1-4, with unresolved D. Trimming left V 7 bases short and J 11 bases short, with 11 bases between. This CDR3 region has 11 residues. Germline V gene lookup returns CDR1 SNHLY and CDR2 FYNNEI. CDR3: CASIAATKLFF. As DNA, the CDR3 is TGTGCCAGCATTGCGGCGACCAAACTGTTTTTT.

This clonotype was counted only a few times. The CDR3: CAWSPLTGTDLANYGYTF. CDR3 sequence (DNA): TGTGCCTGGAGTCCCCTGACAGGGACGGACTTAGCTAACTATGGCTACACCTTC. The chain carries TRBV30 and TRBJ1-2; 7 bases line up with TRBD1. This CDR3 spans 18 amino acids. The germline gives CDR1 GTSNPN, CDR2 SVGIG (reference sequence). The junction had 15 bases not matched to a gene; V was cut back by 2 bases and J by 0 bases.

This clonotype appeared a few times. As DNA, the CDR3 is TGTGCCAGCAGCATAAACTCAGGGGATGGCTACACCTTC. It yields the protein CASSINSGDGYTF. The genes are TRBV2 and TRBJ1-2; weak D call: TRBD1 (6 bases). In germline, CDR1 is SNHLY, CDR2 FYNNEI. The CDR3 spans 13 residues. The germline V and J ends were trimmed by 6 bases and 6 bases, with 14 bases remaining between them.

Remarks on this clonotype: Mismatch with germline at one junction end may stem from a read error. V usage is TRBV15 and J usage is TRBJ2-7, with D tentatively TRBD1 or TRBD2 (5 bases each). The CDR3 totals 13 residues. Germline CDR1 and CDR2: LNHNV and YYDKDF (reference sequence). The CDR3 DNA reads TGTGCCGCCAGCGGAGACAGATTCTACGAGCAGTACTTC. Protein: CAASGDRFYEQYF. The whole variable domain, remainder taken from reference TRBV15 and TRBJ2-7, is DAMVIQNPRYQVTQFGKPVTLSCSQTLNHNVMYWYQQKSSQAPKLLFHYYDKDFNNEADTPDNFQSRRPNTSFCFLDIRSPGLGDTAMYLCAASGDRFYEQYFGPGTRLTVT.

This clonotype was seen a few times. This clone may be a read error of a much larger clone one base away. The chain combines TRBV9 with TRBJ1-2; no reliable D call. Germline assignment: CDR1 SGDLS and CDR2 YYNGEE. The CDR3 length is 15 residues. Trimming took off 4 bases at V and 6 bases at J, with 19 bases between the two ends. In DNA, the CDR3 is TGTGCCAGCAGCTACCGACCGGAGCTCGACCATGGCTACACCTTC. Its translation: CASSYRPELDHGYTF.

The rearrangement links TRBV9 to TRBJ2-2, with 8 bases matching TRBD1. Germline CDR1 is SGDLS and CDR2 is YYNGEE. Trimming took 4 bases from V and 1 from J; bases not matched to a gene: 15. The length of the CDR3 is 19 residues. CDR3 region: CASSQSNGQGYRNTGELFF. CDR3 nucleotides: TGTGCCAGCAGCCAATCCAACGGACAGGGTTATAGGAACACCGGGGAGCTGTTTTTT.

Details on this clonotype: Relative to the germline gene, one junction end is altered; a read error may explain this. The chain recombines TRBV15 with TRBJ2-5; possibly TRBD2 for D (6 bases). CDR1 and CDR2 (germline): LNHNV, YYDKDF (reference sequence). CDR3 size: 14 residues. CDR3 nucleotides: TGTGCCGCCAGTACGGGGGTGTGGGGAGAGACCCAGTACTTC. Translated: CAASTGVWGETQYF. The entire variable domain, with the rest obtained from reference TRBV15 and TRBJ2-5, is as follows: DAMVIQNPRYQVTQFGKPVTLSCSQTLNHNVMYWYQQKSSQAPKLLFHYYDKDFNNEADTPDNFQSRRPNTSFCFLDIRSPGLGDTAMYLCAASTGVWGETQYFGPGTRLLVL.

This clonotype was seen a handful of times. The conserved closing phenylalanine or tryptophan is absent in this CDR3, likely reflecting a read error. The DNA is omitted, as the CDR3 cannot be located on it reliably, and the CDR3 follows TCRdb's listing. This rearrangement joins TRBV15 to TRBJ1-4. Both ends counted, the CDR3 spans 10 residues. Per germline, CDR1 LNHNV and CDR2 YYDKDF (reference sequence). The CDR3 loop is CATSRDGLNY.

The J gene is TRBJ2-7, the V gene TRBV20-1, with TRBD2 matching over 7 bases. V gave up 7 bases and J gave up 4 bases; unmatched junction bases: 4. Germline loops: CDR1 DFQATT, CDR2 SNEGSKA (reference sequence). This CDR3 has 11 residues. The CDR3 DNA reads TGCAGTGGGGCGGGAGATTACGAGCAGTACTTC. Protein: CSGAGDYEQYF.

This clonotype has at least ten counts. The rearrangement links TRBV10-3 to TRBJ1-1; no reliable D call. V was pared by 4 bases and J by 1 base, with 7 bases between. This CDR3 spans 13 amino acids. Germline CDR1 and CDR2: ENHRY and SYGVKD. The DNA of the CDR3 is TGTGCCATCAGTGGAGGACGGAACACTGAAGCTTTCTTT. Its translation: CAISGGRNTEAFF.

The table lists this clonotype with many counts. The chain links TRBV10-3 to TRBJ2-3, with 8 bases lining up with TRBD1. This CDR3 is 17 amino acids long. The trim removed 4 bases at V and 0 bases at J, leaving 9 bases unmatched. Germline CDR1 ENHRY, CDR2 SYGVKD. As DNA, the CDR3 is TGTGCCATCAGTGGCGGACAGGGCTCTGGGAGCACAGATACGCAGTATTTT. Encoded protein: CAISGGQGSGSTDTQYF.

The gene calls are TRBV28 and TRBJ2-7; D might be TRBD2 (6 bases). Looked up from germline, CDR1 is MDHEN and CDR2 is SYDVKM. V lost 2 bases and J 2 bases, leaving 13 bases between the germline ends. The CDR3 consists of 15 residues. The CDR3: CASSLGGNAAYEQYF. The CDR3 coding sequence is TGTGCCAGCAGTTTAGGGGGGAACGCGGCCTACGAGCAGTACTTC.

This chain joins TRBV15 and TRBJ2-5; 7 positions agree with TRBD2. The CDR3 is 15 residues long. The V gene end was trimmed by 0 bases and the J gene end by 5 bases; junction bases not matched to a gene: 6. Germline V gene sequence: CDR1 LNHNV, CDR2 YYDKDF (reference sequence). The CDR3 DNA follows: TGTGCCACCAGCAGAGATCGGGGGGTTGGGGAGACCCAGTACTTC. Residues: CATSRDRGVGETQYF.

This clonotype occurred many times. V is TRBV12-3 or TRBV12-4 and J is TRBJ2-2; no firm D call. CDR3 size: 14 residues. Trimming took 1 base from V and 4 from J, leaving 7 bases between them. The CDR3 loop reads CASSLGWGTGELFF. As DNA, the CDR3 is TGTGCCAGCAGTTTAGGGTGGGGCACCGGGGAGCTGTTTTTT.

On this clonotype itself: This may be a read error, as it is one base from a much larger clone. The DNA for the CDR3 is TGTGCTAGTGGTTTTCACGGGAGCACTGAAGCTTTCTTT. Residues: CASGFHGSTEAFF. The gene calls are TRBV12-3 or TRBV12-4 and TRBJ1-1; D unresolved. The CDR3 covers 13 residues.

This clonotype appeared many times. This chain joins TRBV4-1 and TRBJ2-7; tentatively, D is TRBD1 (5 bases). V lost 4 bases, J lost 5 bases, and 12 bases lay in between. Germline values: CDR1 MGHRA, CDR2 YSYEKL. The CDR3 runs to 13 residues. The CDR3 protein is CASSPSRVHEQYF. The DNA of the CDR3 is TGCGCCAGCAGCCCCAGCAGGGTCCACGAGCAGTACTTC.

The chain joins TRBV25-1 to TRBJ1-1, with TRBD1 as a possible D gene (5 bases). The CDR3 runs 14 residues. With 4 bases removed from V and 4 bases from J, the gap between germline ends came to 13 bases. From germline, CDR1 is MGHDK and CDR2 SYGVNS. The CDR3 protein is CASSGSRESTEAFF. The CDR3 nucleotides read TGTGCCAGCAGTGGATCCAGGGAGAGCACTGAAGCTTTCTTT.

This clonotype has at least ten counts. The chain employs TRBV5-1 and TRBJ2-5; 9 bases align to TRBD1. The CDR3 loop spans 14 amino acids. The trim removed 2 bases at V and 5 bases at J, leaving 4 bases unmatched. Germline lookup yields CDR1 SGHRS and CDR2 YFSETQ. CDR3 DNA sequence: TGCGCCAGCAGCTTTGGGACAGGGTGGGAGACCCAGTACTTC. Amino acids: CASSFGTGWETQYF.